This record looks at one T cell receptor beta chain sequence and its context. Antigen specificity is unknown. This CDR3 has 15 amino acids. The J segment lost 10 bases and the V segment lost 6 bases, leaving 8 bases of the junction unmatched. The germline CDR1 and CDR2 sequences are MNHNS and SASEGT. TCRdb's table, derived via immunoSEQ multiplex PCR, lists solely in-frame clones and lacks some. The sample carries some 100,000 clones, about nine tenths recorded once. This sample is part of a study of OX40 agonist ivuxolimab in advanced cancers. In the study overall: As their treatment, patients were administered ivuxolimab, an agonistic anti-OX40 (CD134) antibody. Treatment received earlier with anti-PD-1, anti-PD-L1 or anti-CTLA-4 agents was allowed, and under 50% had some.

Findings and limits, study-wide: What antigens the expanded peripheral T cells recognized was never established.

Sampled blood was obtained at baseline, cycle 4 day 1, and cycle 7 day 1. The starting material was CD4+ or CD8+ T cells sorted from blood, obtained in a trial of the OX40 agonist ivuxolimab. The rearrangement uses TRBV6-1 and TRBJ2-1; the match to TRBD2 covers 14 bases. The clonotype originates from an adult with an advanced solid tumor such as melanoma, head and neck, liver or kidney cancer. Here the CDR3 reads CASREGLAGVGEQFF. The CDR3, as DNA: TGTGCCAGCAGAGAGGGACTAGCGGGAGTAGGGGAGCAGTTCTTC.